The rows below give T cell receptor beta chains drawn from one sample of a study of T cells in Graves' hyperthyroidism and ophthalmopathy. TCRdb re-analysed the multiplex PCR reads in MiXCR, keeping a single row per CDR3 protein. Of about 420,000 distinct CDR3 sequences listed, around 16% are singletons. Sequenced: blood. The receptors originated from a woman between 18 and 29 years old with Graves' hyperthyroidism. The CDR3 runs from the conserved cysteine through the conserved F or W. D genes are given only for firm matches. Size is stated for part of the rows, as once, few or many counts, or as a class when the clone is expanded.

CASTARTSGSYNEQFF TGTGCCAGCACCGCCAGGACTAGCGGGTCCTACAATGAGCAGTTCTTC 16 TRBJ2-1 TRBD2 TRBV6-1 NA
CASSLERGLSYNSPLHF TGTGCCAGCAGCTTAGAACGGGGGCTCTCCTATAATTCACCCCTCCACTTT 17 TRBJ1-6 NA TRBV11-2 many
CASSDRGLRNSPLHF TGTGCCAGCAGTGACAGGGGTCTGCGTAATTCACCCCTCCACTTT 15 TRBJ1-6 NA TRBV2 many
CATSDPGTGDNEQFF TGTGCCACCAGTGACCCCGGGACAGGGGACAATGAGCAGTTCTTC 15 TRBJ2-1 TRBD1 TRBV24-1 many
CASSLDRNDEQFF TGTGCCAGCAGCTTAGACCGAAACGATGAGCAGTTCTTC 13 TRBJ2-1 NA TRBV7-3 many
CATRTGLGSPLHF TGTGCCACCCGGACAGGTCTAGGGTCACCCCTCCACTTT 13 TRBJ1-6 TRBD1 TRBV25-1 NA
CASSLGASFGEQYF TGTGCCAGCTCCCTCGGGGCTAGCTTCGGCGAGCAGTACTTC 14 TRBJ2-7 NA TRBV2 many
CSAAGTSGRAGQFF TGCAGTGCTGCCGGGACTAGCGGGAGGGCCGGGCAGTTCTTC 14 TRBJ2-1 TRBD2 TRBV20-1 NA
CASSPRGNTIYF TGTGCCAGCAGTCCTAGGGGTAACACCATATATTTT 12 TRBJ1-3 NA TRBV6-1 many
CASSPVDRDNQPQHF TGCGCCAGCAGCCCAGTAGACAGGGACAATCAGCCCCAGCATTTT 15 TRBJ1-5 TRBD1 TRBV4-1 many
CASSVGEKLFF TGTGCCAGCTCAGTGGGTGAAAAACTGTTTTTT 11 TRBJ1-4 NA TRBV6-1 many
CASSPSGALDTEAFF TGTGCCAGCTCACCAAGCGGGGCGCTGGACACTGAAGCTTTCTTT 15 TRBJ1-1 NA TRBV18 many
CASSLVRGTGEYEQYF TGCGCCAGCAGCTTGGTGAGGGGGACAGGAGAGTACGAGCAGTACTTC 16 TRBJ2-7 TRBD1 TRBV5-1 few
CASSYPTDTQYF TGTGCCAGCAGTTACCCCACAGATACGCAGTATTTT 12 TRBJ2-3 NA TRBV6-6 many
CASSVRAHNEKLFF TGTGCCAGCAGTGTACGGGCTCATAATGAAAAACTGTTTTTT 14 TRBJ1-4 NA TRBV11-3 few
CASRTPNGGQSNQPQHF TGTGCCAGCAGAACCCCCAATGGTGGGCAGAGCAATCAGCCCCAGCATTTT 17 TRBJ1-5 NA TRBV7-6 NA
CASIAPLAGVTDTQYF TGTGCCAGCATAGCCCCCCTAGCGGGAGTCACAGATACGCAGTATTTT 16 TRBJ2-3 TRBD2 TRBV2 many
CASSSAGGEETQYF TGTGCCAGCAGCTCCGCCGGGGGTGAAGAGACCCAGTACTTC 14 TRBJ2-5 NA TRBV7-8 NA
CASSPGVDGYTF TGTGCCAGCAGTCCCGGGGTAGATGGCTACACCTTC 12 TRBJ1-2 NA TRBV6-1 many
CASSPLGKGNSGTKNIQYF TGCGCCAGCAGCCCCCTCGGAAAGGGGAATAGCGGGACCAAAAACATTCAGTACTTC 19 TRBJ2-4 TRBD2 TRBV4-1 few